This TCR beta chain was obtained from a study of cytomegalovirus exposure and HLA in healthy donors. 13 Jbeta primers and 60 Vbeta primers were used for the PCR. The repertoire was sequenced with immunoSEQ multiplex PCR; TCRdb's copy has only in-frame clones and lacks some. The table lists around 140,000 clones, 70% to 80% of them singletons. Trimming at V came to 6 bases and at J to 4 bases, leaving 14 bases not matched to a gene. The CDR3 extends over 16 amino acids. Germline V gene data show CDR1 as MNHNY and CDR2 as SVGAGI (reference sequence). This cohort consisted of healthy bone marrow donors. Sequencing used PBMCs. This clonotype was sampled from a female donor in good health and CMV-seronegative. The chain has TRBV6-6 and TRBJ1-1; 7 positions match TRBD1. CDR3 region: CASRDRDSSAGTEAFF. The CDR3 bases are TGTGCCAGCAGAGACAGGGATAGTAGCGCTGGCACTGAAGCTTTCTTT.